This paragraph reports one T cell receptor (beta chain). Its target is not known. This sample was taken from a study of post-analysis software for immune sequencing data. Study-wide context: Secondary progressive, relapsing-remitting and progressive-relapsing multiple sclerosis were among the included disease courses.

Incorporated into the TCR beta cDNA libraries were unique molecular identifiers, which served to reduce PCR and sequencing biases. Each CDR3 protein is one row after TCRdb ran MiXCR on the PCR reads. The sample lists almost 700,000 distinct CDR3 sequences, approximately 59% occurring once. Regarding the study as a whole: Controls had lower frequencies than patients of four or five TRBV segments, which included TRBV5-6, TRBV5-1 and TRBV20-1. Strong co-clustering by F measure linked samples that shared a preparation batch.

The CDR3 is made up of 18 amino acids. Germline CDR1 is SGDLS and CDR2 is YYNGEE. V lost 3 bases and J lost 0; bases outside the gene matches: 10. The TCR sequence derives from a girl aged 2-10 years with multiple sclerosis. Sequencing was performed on blood. This chain joins TRBV9 and TRBJ1-4, with 8 bases fitting TRBD1. CDR3 amino acids: CASSAGQGAPTTNEKLFF. The CDR3 DNA sequence: TGTGCCAGCAGCGCCGGACAGGGAGCCCCCACAACTAATGAAAAACTGTTTTTT. The full variable domain, completed using reference TRBV9 and TRBJ1-4, is DSGVTQTPKHLITATGQRVTLRCSPRSGDLSVYWYQQSLDQGLQFLIQYYNGEERAKGNILERFSAQQFPDLHSELNLSSLELGDSALYFCASSAGQGAPTTNEKLFFGSGTQLSVL.